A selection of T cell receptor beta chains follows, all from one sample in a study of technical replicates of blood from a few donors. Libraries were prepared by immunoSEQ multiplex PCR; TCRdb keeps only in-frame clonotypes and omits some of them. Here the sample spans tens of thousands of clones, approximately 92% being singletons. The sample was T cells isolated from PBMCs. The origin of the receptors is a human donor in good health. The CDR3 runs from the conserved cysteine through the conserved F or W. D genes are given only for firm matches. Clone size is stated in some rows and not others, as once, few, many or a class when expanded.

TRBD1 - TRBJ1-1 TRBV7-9 CASSLGTGDRTEAFF TGTGCCAGCAGCTTAGGGACAGGGGATAGGACTGAAGCTTTCTTT
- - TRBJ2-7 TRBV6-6 CASSSQVSEQYF TGTGCCAGCAGTAGCCAGGTGAGCGAGCAGTACTTC
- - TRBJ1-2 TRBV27 CASSLVWNDKTNYGYTF TGTGCCAGCAGTTTGGTTTGGAATGACAAAACCAACTATGGCTACACCTTC
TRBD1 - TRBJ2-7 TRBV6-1 CASSPGQVSYEQYF TGTGCCAGCAGCCCGGGACAGGTCTCCTACGAGCAGTACTTC
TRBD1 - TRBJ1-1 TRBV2 CASSQRQGYTEAFF TGTGCCAGCAGCCAAAGACAGGGCTACACTGAAGCTTTCTTT
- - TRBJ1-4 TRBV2 CASSPTDSEKLFF TGTGCCAGCAGTCCGACTGACAGTGAAAAACTGTTTTTT
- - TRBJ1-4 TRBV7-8 CASSFVPGANEKLFF TGTGCCAGCAGCTTTGTTCCAGGGGCTAATGAAAAACTGTTTTTT
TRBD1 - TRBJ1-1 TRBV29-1 CSVRQGPFMNTEAFF TGCAGCGTTCGACAGGGGCCCTTCATGAACACTGAAGCTTTCTTT
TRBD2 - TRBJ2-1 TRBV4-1 CASSRGPGGESYNEQFF TGCGCCAGCAGCCGGGGGCCCGGGGGGGAGTCCTACAATGAGCAGTTCTTC
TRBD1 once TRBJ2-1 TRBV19 CATGQGASEQFF TGTGCCACCGGACAGGGGGCAAGTGAGCAGTTCTTC
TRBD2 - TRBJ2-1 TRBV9 CASSVLGTSGSSEQFF TGTGCCAGCAGCGTACTAGGGACTAGCGGGAGTAGTGAGCAGTTCTTC
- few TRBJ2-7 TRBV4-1 CASSQGLANNEQYF TGCGCCAGCAGCCAAGGTCTAGCGAATAACGAGCAGTACTTC
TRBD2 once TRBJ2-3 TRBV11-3 CASSPNPGLAGSTDTQYF TGTGCCAGCAGCCCCAACCCGGGACTAGCGGGGAGCACAGATACGCAGTATTTT
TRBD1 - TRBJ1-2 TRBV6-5 CASRTGTYGYTF TGTGCCAGCAGGACAGGGACCTATGGCTACACCTTC
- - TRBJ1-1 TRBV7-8 CASSLVSDRYTEAFF TGTGCCAGCAGCTTAGTATCAGACAGGTACACTGAAGCTTTCTTT
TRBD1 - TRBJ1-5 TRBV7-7 CASSLRGCSVNQPQHF TGTGCTAGCAGCCTCAGGGGGTGTAGTGTGAATCAGCCCCAGCATTTT
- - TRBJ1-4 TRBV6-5 CASSGANEKLFF TGTGCCAGCAGTGGAGCTAATGAAAAACTGTTTTTT
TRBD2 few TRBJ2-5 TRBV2 CASSPGGETQYF TGTGCCAGCAGCCCGGGGGGAGAGACCCAGTACTTC
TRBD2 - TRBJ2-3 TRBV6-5 CASSYHPSGYTDTQYF TGTGCCAGCAGTTACCACCCTAGCGGATACACAGATACGCAGTATTTT
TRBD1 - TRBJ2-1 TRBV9 CASQRTGGNEQFF TGTGCCAGCCAACGGACAGGGGGGAATGAGCAGTTCTTC
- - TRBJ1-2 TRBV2 CASSDGANRQGPGYGYTF TGTGCCAGCAGTGATGGGGCCAATCGACAAGGGCCTGGCTATGGCTACACCTTC
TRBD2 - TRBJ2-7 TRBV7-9 CASSPGLAADYEQYF TGTGCCAGCAGCCCGGGACTAGCGGCGGACTACGAGCAGTACTTC
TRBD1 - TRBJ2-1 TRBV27 CASRWTGGFNEQFF TGTGCCAGCCGCTGGACAGGGGGCTTCAATGAGCAGTTCTTC
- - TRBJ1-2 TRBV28 CASDQGIGYTF TGTGCCAGCGACCAGGGAATCGGCTACACCTTC
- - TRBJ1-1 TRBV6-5 CASSYSILTEAFF TGTGCCAGCAGTTACTCAATACTCACTGAAGCTTTCTTT
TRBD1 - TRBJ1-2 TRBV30 CAWSITGTGTSWGYTF TGTGCCTGGAGCATCACCGGGACAGGGACTTCGTGGGGCTACACCTTC
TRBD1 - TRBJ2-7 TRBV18 CASSLRDSSYEQYF TGTGCCAGCTCACTCCGGGACAGCTCCTACGAGCAGTACTTC
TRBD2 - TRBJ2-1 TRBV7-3 CASSTSGPNNEQFF TGTGCCAGCAGCACTAGCGGGCCCAACAATGAGCAGTTCTTC
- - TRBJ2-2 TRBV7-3 CASSLGSTGELFF TGTGCCAGCAGCTTGGGCAGCACCGGGGAGCTGTTTTTT
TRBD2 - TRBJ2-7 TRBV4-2 CASSQDSSGRTFWYEQYF TGTGCCAGCAGCCAAGACTCTAGCGGGAGAACGTTTTGGTACGAGCAGTACTTC
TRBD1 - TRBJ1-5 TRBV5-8 CASSSGTGGHQPQHF TGTGCCAGCAGCTCCGGGACAGGGGGCCATCAGCCCCAGCATTTT
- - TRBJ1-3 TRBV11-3 CASSTQPGLAGNTIYF TGTGCCAGCAGCACCCAGCCAGGTCTGGCAGGAAACACCATATATTTT
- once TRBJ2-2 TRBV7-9 CASSLLEYTGELFF TGTGCCAGCAGCTTACTAGAATACACCGGGGAGCTGTTTTTT
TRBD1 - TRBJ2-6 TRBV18 CASSPPTGSGANVLTF TGTGCCAGCTCACCGCCGACAGGGTCCGGGGCCAACGTCCTGACTTTC
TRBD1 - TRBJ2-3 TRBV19 CATGQAPDTQYF TGTGCCACCGGACAGGCCCCAGATACGCAGTATTTT
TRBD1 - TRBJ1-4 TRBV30 CAWSATGTGAGGYEKLFF TGTGCCTGGAGCGCTACCGGGACAGGGGCCGGGGGATATGAAAAACTGTTTTTT
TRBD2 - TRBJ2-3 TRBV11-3 CASSHLAGASTDTQYF TGTGCCAGCAGCCACCTAGCGGGAGCCTCCACAGATACGCAGTATTTT
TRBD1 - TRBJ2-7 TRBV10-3 CAISGGQGLSEQYF TGTGCCATCAGCGGGGGACAGGGACTAAGCGAGCAGTACTTC
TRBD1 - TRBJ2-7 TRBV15 CATSKPGQVNPDEQYF TGTGCCACCAGCAAGCCGGGACAGGTGAATCCCGACGAGCAGTACTTC
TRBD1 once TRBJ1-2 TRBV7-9 CASSLDRDRGLSYGYTF TGTGCCAGCAGCTTAGACCGGGACAGGGGGCTGAGCTATGGCTACACCTTC
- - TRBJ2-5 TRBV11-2 CASSVTYQGGEETQYF TGTGCCAGCAGCGTCACATATCAGGGTGGAGAAGAGACCCAGTACTTC
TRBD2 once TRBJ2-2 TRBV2 CASLSTTGGPNTGELFF TGTGCCAGCCTTAGTACGACGGGAGGGCCGAACACCGGGGAGCTGTTTTTT
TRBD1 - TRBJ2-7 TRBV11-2 CASSLIPGQGTYEQYF TGTGCCAGCAGCTTGATACCGGGACAGGGCACCTACGAGCAGTACTTC